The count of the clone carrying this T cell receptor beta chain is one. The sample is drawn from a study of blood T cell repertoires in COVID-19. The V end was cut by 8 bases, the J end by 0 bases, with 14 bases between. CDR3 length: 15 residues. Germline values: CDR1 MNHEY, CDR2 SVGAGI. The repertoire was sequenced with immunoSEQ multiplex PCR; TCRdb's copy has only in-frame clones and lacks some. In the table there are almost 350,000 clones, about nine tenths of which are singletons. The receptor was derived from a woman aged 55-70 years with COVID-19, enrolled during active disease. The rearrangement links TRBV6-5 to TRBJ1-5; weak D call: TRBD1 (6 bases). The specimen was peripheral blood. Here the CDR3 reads CASQGNANSNQPQHF. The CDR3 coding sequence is TGTGCCAGCCAGGGGAACGCCAATAGCAATCAGCCCCAGCATTTT.